The 8 T cell receptor beta chains below all came from one sample that was sequenced in a study of shared clonotypes between healthy human individuals. Data came from immunoSEQ multiplex PCR; TCRdb stores just in-frame clones and leaves some out. The data show under 150,000 clones, approximately 70% seen once. What was sequenced was memory CD8+ T cells sorted from blood. The subset is: CD45RO+ cells pooled with CCR7-negative TemRA cells. The receptors here all came from a woman under 40 in good health.

CDR3 residues: CASSLGGRTGNTEAFF. Written as DNA, the CDR3 is TGTGCCAGCAGCTTGGGGGGTCGAACGGGGAACACTGAAGCTTTCTTT. The chain joins TRBV5-6 to TRBJ1-1, with no clear D. The CDR3 consists of 16 residues. V gave up 0 bases and J gave up 1 base, with 13 bases separating them. CDR1 SGHDT and CDR2 YYEEEE come from the germline V gene. The full variable domain, its missing parts supplied by reference TRBV5-6 and TRBJ1-1, is DAGVTQSPTHLIKTRGQQVTLRCSPKSGHDTVSWYQQALGQGPQFIFQYYEEEERQRGNFPDRFSGHQFPNYSSELNVNALLLGDSALYLCASSLGGRTGNTEAFFGQGTRLTVV.

The chain joins TRBV6-1 to TRBJ1-1, with D possibly matching TRBD1 (5 bases). Deletions cut 2 bases from V and 1 base from J, with 8 bases between. This CDR3 is 14 amino acids long. CDR1 MNHNS and CDR2 SASEGT come from the germline V gene. The CDR3 nucleotides are TGTGCCAGCAGTGAAAACAGGTGGAACACTGAAGCTTTCTTT. Protein product: CASSENRWNTEAFF.

This clone was detected once. This chain connects TRBV4-1 to TRBJ2-1; 12 bases agree with TRBD2. The CDR3 has 16 amino acids. Germline V CDR1 and CDR2: MGHRA, YSYEKL. V lost 7 bases to trimming and J lost 5 bases; unmatched junction nucleotides: 9. CDR3 in amino acids: CASKILAGGFHNEQFF. The CDR3 DNA reads TGCGCCAGCAAAATACTAGCGGGAGGATTCCACAATGAGCAGTTCTTC.

J is TRBJ1-2 and V is TRBV28; D is unresolved. CDR3 length: 12 amino acids. V shed 6 bases and J shed 7 bases, with 12 bases lying between them. The germline CDR1 and CDR2 sequences are MDHEN and SYDVKM. The CDR3 is CASSPPGAGYTF. CDR3 nucleotide sequence: TGTGCCAGCAGCCCTCCGGGCGCTGGCTACACCTTC.

The J gene is TRBJ2-7, the V gene TRBV9, with TRBD2 identical over 7 bases. V was clipped by 0 bases and J by 1 base; unmatched bases: 4. From germline, CDR1 is SGDLS and CDR2 YYNGEE. This CDR3 contains 15 residues. The CDR3 loop reads CASSVGSAGSYEQYF. The CDR3 DNA follows: TGTGCCAGCAGCGTAGGTTCAGCGGGATCCTACGAGCAGTACTTC. The complete variable domain, with remaining parts taken from reference TRBV9 and TRBJ2-7, reads DSGVTQTPKHLITATGQRVTLRCSPRSGDLSVYWYQQSLDQGLQFLIQYYNGEERAKGNILERFSAQQFPDLHSELNLSSLELGDSALYFCASSVGSAGSYEQYFGPGTRLTVT.

V gene TRBV5-6 combines with J gene TRBJ2-7; D gene unclear. The CDR3 covers 15 residues. Trimming cost V 2 bases and J 4 bases, with 16 bases left between them. Germline V lookup: CDR1 SGHDT, CDR2 YYEEEE. For the CDR3, the DNA is TGTGCCAGCAGCTTTCTCCGGGCCACACAATACGAGCAGTACTTC. Translation gives CASSFLRATQYEQYF.

The rearrangement joins TRBV7-9 to TRBJ2-3, with 16 bases matching TRBD2. Trimming cost V 3 bases and J 3 bases; bases outside gene matches: 3. Per germline, CDR1 SEHNR and CDR2 FQNEAQ (reference sequence). The CDR3 length is 17 residues. CDR3: CASSFKGLAGGTDTQYF. CDR3 bases: TGTGCCAGCAGCTTTAAGGGACTAGCGGGAGGGACAGATACGCAGTATTTT.

This clone has more than one count but fewer than ten. J is TRBJ1-3 and V is TRBV5-6, with D unresolved. The CDR3 extends over 13 amino acids. CDR1 is SGHDT, CDR2 YYEEEE, per germline. V lost 0 bases and J lost 8, with 9 bases in between. The CDR3 region is CASSLEEGDTIYF. DNA for the CDR3: TGTGCCAGCAGCTTGGAGGAGGGAGACACCATATATTTT.